The clone carrying this TCR beta chain occurred a few times. TCRdb re-called the PCR reads through MiXCR. The data contain 25,000 to 40,000 clones, approximately 20% of them singletons. This sample is drawn from a study of metastatic and nonmetastatic thyroid tumors. Every patient underwent thyroid surgery untreated. The CDR3 is 17 residues long. The V segment lost 7 bases and the J segment 3 bases; nucleotides outside the gene matches: 15. Germline values: CDR1 MNHEY, CDR2 SVGEGT. This rearrangement joins TRBV6-2 or TRBV6-3 to TRBJ2-7; 10 bases fit TRBD2. The clonotype was recovered from a female donor with papillary thyroid cancer or a benign thyroid nodule (not recorded which). Some clones in this sample may be carry-over from other donors' samples. The sequencing input was blood. CDR3 loop: CASKKASGRYTSYEQYF. Here the CDR3 DNA reads TGTGCCAGCAAGAAGGCTAGCGGGAGATATACTAGCTACGAGCAGTACTTC.